The 3 T cell receptor beta chains listed next were all sequenced from one sample in a study of blood T cell repertoires in COVID-19. Sequencing was performed with immunoSEQ multiplex PCR; in TCRdb, only in-frame clones are kept and a portion is missing. Among nearly 60,000 clones listed, approximately 87% were seen once. Material: peripheral blood. These receptor sequences come from a man aged 40-49 years with active COVID-19.

The table lists this clone with a few counts. The chain links TRBV7-9 to TRBJ2-5, with TRBD2 matching over 14 bases. V lost 6 bases to trimming and J lost 3 bases; unmatched junction nucleotides: 9. Germline CDR1 and CDR2: SEHNR and FQNEAQ (reference sequence). The length of the CDR3 is 17 residues. The CDR3 is CASSRGTSGREEETQYF. CDR3 nucleotide sequence: TGTGCCAGCAGTCGCGGGACTAGCGGGAGAGAGGAAGAGACCCAGTACTTC.

The CDR3 DNA reads as TGTGCCAGCGGACAGACTGACTTCGGCGGCTACACCTTC. Residues: CASGQTDFGGYTF. The chain recombines TRBV11-2 with TRBJ1-2, with D possibly TRBD1 on 6 matching bases. Germline V lookup: CDR1 SGHAT, CDR2 FQNNGV. The V end lost 8 bases, the J end lost 8 bases, and 18 bases lay between the germline ends. The CDR3 runs to 13 residues.

V and J are TRBV19 and TRBJ2-1; D is possibly TRBD2 (6 bases). Germline V gene sequence: CDR1 LNHDA, CDR2 SQIVND (reference sequence). V lost 5 bases to trimming and J lost 5 bases, with 10 bases between them. The CDR3 totals 13 residues. The CDR3 DNA is TGTGCCAGTAGTGGGCGGACTAACAATGAGCAGTTCTTC. Residues: CASSGRTNNEQFF.